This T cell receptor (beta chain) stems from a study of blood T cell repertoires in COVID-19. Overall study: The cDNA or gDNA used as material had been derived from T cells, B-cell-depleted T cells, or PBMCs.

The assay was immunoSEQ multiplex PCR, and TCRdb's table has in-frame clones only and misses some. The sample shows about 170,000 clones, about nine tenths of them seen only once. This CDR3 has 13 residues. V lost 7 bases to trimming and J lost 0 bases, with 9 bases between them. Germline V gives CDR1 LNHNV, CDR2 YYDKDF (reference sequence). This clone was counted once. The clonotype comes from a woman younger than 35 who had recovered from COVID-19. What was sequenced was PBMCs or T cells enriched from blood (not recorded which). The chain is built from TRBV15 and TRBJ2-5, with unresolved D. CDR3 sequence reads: CATTSAYQETQYF. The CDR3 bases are TGTGCCACCACCTCAGCGTACCAAGAGACCCAGTACTTC.